Each of the 3 T cell receptor beta chains below was sequenced from the same sample in a study of beta chain features in type 1 diabetes (dated by TCRdb to the late 2010s). Study-wide conclusions, independent of this receptor: In all four CD4+ subsets, TCRB CDR3 length was moderately but significantly shorter in type 1 diabetes patients.

The library was produced with the immunoSEQ multiplex PCR assay. The entire amount of isolated RNA was reverse transcribed using the High Capacity cDNA Reverse Transcription Kit, so the sequenced TCRB transcripts were expressed ones. The clones in this table, taken by TCRdb from immuneACCESS, are in-frame only. Not every clone is retained; where verified, under half of the shortfall comes from an unresolved V gene, and the cause of the rest is unknown. The sample contains about 700,000 clones, 13% of them found a single time. The ten largest clones capture less than 0.025% of the sample. Antigens of these TCRs are unknown. Sequenced material: naive CD4+ T cells from blood. The cell subset or site label of this sample denotes: true naive CD4+ T cells. The receptors originated from a young man with type 1 diabetes.

The J gene is TRBJ2-7, the V gene TRBV7-9; D is ambiguous. CDR3 length: 14 amino acids. The V and J ends lost 5 bases and 2 bases respectively, with 13 bases between them. Germline V gene lookup returns CDR1 SEHNR and CDR2 FQNEAQ (reference sequence). Written as DNA, the CDR3 is TGTGCCAGCAGCCCGCCCGGACCAACCTACGAGCAGTACTTC. Translated: CASSPPGPTYEQYF.

This clone was detected a few times. The chain has TRBV6-5 and TRBJ2-6; TRBD1 agrees at 9 bases. This CDR3 spans 16 amino acids. Germline values: CDR1 MNHEY, CDR2 SVGAGI. Unmatched junction bases numbered 5, after V lost 6 bases and J lost 2 bases. The CDR3 coding sequence is TGTGCCAGCAGCTACAACAGGGGGCCTGGGGCCAACGTCCTGACTTTC. It translates to CASSYNRGPGANVLTF.

Written as DNA, the CDR3 is TGTGCCAGCAGCTTGGACAGGGGGTACTCACCCCTCCACTTT. As protein: CASSLDRGYSPLHF. V gene TRBV5-6 combines with J gene TRBJ1-6; TRBD1 matches 8 bases. Germline loops: CDR1 SGHDT, CDR2 YYEEEE. V trimming: 0 bases; J trimming: 10 bases; junction bases outside the gene matches: 3. The CDR3 contains 14 residues. Together with reference TRBV5-6 and TRBJ1-6, the CDR3 gives the full variable domain: DAGVTQSPTHLIKTRGQQVTLRCSPKSGHDTVSWYQQALGQGPQFIFQYYEEEERQRGNFPDRFSGHQFPNYSSELNVNALLLGDSALYLCASSLDRGYSPLHFGNGTRLTVT.